This T cell receptor (beta chain) was found in a study of cytomegalovirus exposure and HLA in healthy donors. About the research overall: From roughly 180 million T cells, an earlier analysis saw 90 million to 130 million unique TCR beta sequences.

Regarding the study as a whole: Immune exposure was documented only through CMV serostatus. Among the CMV-associated chains, three were confirmed in vitro as specific for CMV antigens. Rarity held for most TCR sequences, but there were some public TCRs that occurred in many donors.

V lost 4 bases and J 4 bases, leaving 11 bases between the germline ends. The CDR3 is 14 amino acids. Per the germline V gene, CDR1 is SGHVS and CDR2 is FNYEAQ. About this clone itself: Its target is unknown.

In the PCR, 60 Vbeta and 13 Jbeta primers were used. The method was immunoSEQ multiplex PCR; TCRdb's version includes in-frame clones alone and lacks a portion of them. Here the sample spans tens of thousands of clones, nearly 70% being singletons. The chain has TRBV7-6 and TRBJ1-3; D possibly corresponds to TRBD1 (6 bases). The source material was PBMCs. The TCR was taken from a woman aged 45-65 years in good health and CMV-seropositive. In nucleotides, the CDR3 is TGTGCCAGCAGCTCCGGGGACAAGGGAAACACCATATATTTT. Translating it yields CASSSGDKGNTIYF.